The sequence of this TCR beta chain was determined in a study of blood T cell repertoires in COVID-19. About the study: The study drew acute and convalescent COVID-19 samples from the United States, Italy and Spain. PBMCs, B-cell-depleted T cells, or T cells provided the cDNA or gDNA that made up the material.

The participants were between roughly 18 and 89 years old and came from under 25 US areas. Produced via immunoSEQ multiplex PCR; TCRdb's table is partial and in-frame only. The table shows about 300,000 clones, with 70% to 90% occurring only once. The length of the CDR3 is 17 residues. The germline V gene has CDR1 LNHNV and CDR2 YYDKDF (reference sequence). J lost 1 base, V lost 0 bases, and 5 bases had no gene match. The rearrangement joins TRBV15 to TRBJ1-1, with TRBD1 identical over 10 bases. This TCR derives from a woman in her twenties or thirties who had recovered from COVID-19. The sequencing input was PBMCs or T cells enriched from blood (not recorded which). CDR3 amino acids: CATSRDWDRGRNTEAFF. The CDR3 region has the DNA TGTGCCACCAGCAGAGACTGGGACAGGGGCCGGAACACTGAAGCTTTCTTT.